The present TCR beta chain was sequenced within a study of OX40 agonist ivuxolimab in advanced cancers. Here immunoSEQ multiplex PCR was the method, and the copy in TCRdb shows in-frame clones only, minus some. Of 90,000 to 120,000 clones listed, roughly 90% were seen once; the top ten hold about 1.2%. Trimming pared 3 bases from V and 2 bases from J, leaving 7 bases between. The CDR3 is 13 amino acids. Per the germline V gene, CDR1 is SGHDN and CDR2 is FVKESK. This chain uses TRBV14 with TRBJ1-1, with D possibly TRBD1 on 5 matching bases. The source of this sequence is an adult with an advanced solid tumor such as melanoma, head and neck, liver or kidney cancer. The sequenced sample was CD4+ or CD8+ T cells sorted from blood, obtained in a trial of the OX40 agonist ivuxolimab. The CDR3 reads CASSHGGNTEAFF. CDR3 DNA: TGTGCCAGCAGCCATGGGGGTAACACTGAAGCTTTCTTT.